This T cell receptor beta chain derives from a study of metastatic and nonmetastatic thyroid tumors. Looking at the study overall: Thyroid patients, malignant and benign, had repertoires compared across blood and tumor or nodule tissue. Study observations and caveats: Reports indicated that malignant thyroid tumors showed significantly higher TCR beta diversity than benign nodules did, in blood and tumor.

The authors' processing: What underpinned the distant-metastasis classifier for papillary thyroid cancer was the set of CDR3 differences across clinicopathological groups. Via MiXCR, TCRdb re-called the PCR reads. Clone size and V and J calls follow TCRdb, not the original study. The data contain under 8,500 clones, roughly 30% of them singletons. All patients reached thyroid surgery having received no treatment beforehand. This clone was counted only a few times. Its target is not known. Per germline, CDR1 WSHSY and CDR2 SAAADI. This CDR3 has 13 amino acids. V lost 2 bases to trimming and J lost 2 bases, with 7 bases between them.

The rearrangement links TRBV10-2 to TRBJ2-7; D is perhaps TRBD1 (6 bases). The sample consisted of adjacent normal tissue. The sequence came from a female donor with papillary thyroid cancer or a benign thyroid nodule (not recorded which). Some clones in this sample may be carry-over from other donors' samples. The CDR3 DNA is TGCGCCAGCAGTGAGGGACAGACCTACGAGCAGTACTTC. Translated, it gives CASSEGQTYEQYF.